The 29 T cell receptor beta chains reported below all come from one sample, sequenced in a study of T cells in Graves' hyperthyroidism and ophthalmopathy. Authors of the study amplified TCR beta CDR3 regions from RNA transcripts. With the HTBI primer set, the TCR CDR3 went through a first round of RT-PCR. In TCRdb, the multiplex PCR reads were re-called with MiXCR into one record per CDR3 protein. This table holds around 250,000 distinct CDR3 sequences, 16% found once. The sequencing sample was made of blood. The source is a young woman with Graves' ophthalmopathy.

This clonotype has a count of ten or more. As DNA, the CDR3 is TGTGCCAGCAGCTTAGAAGGGACAGGGCAAAGCGGCGAGCAGTACTTC. Amino acid sequence: CASSLEGTGQSGEQYF. This chain links TRBV7-9 with TRBJ2-7; 9 nucleotides match TRBD1. V lost 1 base to trimming and J lost 6 bases; unmatched junction nucleotides: 10. Germline values: CDR1 SEHNR, CDR2 FQNEAQ (reference sequence). The length of the CDR3 is 16 residues.

This clonotype showed up many times. This chain links TRBV6-5 with TRBJ2-1; TRBD2 aligns across 11 bases. In germline, CDR1 is MNHEY, CDR2 SVGAGI. J gave up 3 bases and V 2 bases, and 9 bases lay outside the gene matches. The CDR3 extends over 18 amino acids. The CDR3 DNA reads TGTGCCAGCAGTTACACCGACCTAGCGGGAGGACTCTACAATGAGCAGTTCTTC. The encoded protein is CASSYTDLAGGLYNEQFF.

The sample holds many counts of this clonotype. The rearrangement links TRBV3-1 to TRBJ2-1; 9 nucleotides align to TRBD2. Germline assignment: CDR1 LGHDT and CDR2 YNNKEL (reference sequence). The CDR3 spans 18 residues. V shed 2 bases, J shed 9 bases, and the junction held 17 bases outside the gene matches. CDR3 in amino acids: CASSQNGAGGEYKPEQFF. The CDR3 region has the DNA TGTGCCAGCAGCCAAAATGGGGCGGGAGGGGAGTACAAGCCTGAGCAGTTCTTC.

This clonotype was seen a few times. J is TRBJ1-3 and V is TRBV7-6; D unresolved. Germline loops: CDR1 SGHVS, CDR2 FNYEAQ. The CDR3 runs 15 residues. V was clipped by 4 bases and J by 0 bases, with 10 bases between them. In DNA form, the CDR3 reads TGTGCCAGCAGCTCAGATGATTACTCTGGAAACACCATATATTTT. Its translation is CASSSDDYSGNTIYF.

This clonotype was counted ten times or more. The V call is TRBV2, the J call TRBJ1-1; no reliable D call. V was shortened by 3 bases and J by 2 bases, with 10 bases between the two germline ends. Germline V gene data show CDR1 as SNHLY and CDR2 as FYNNEI. This CDR3 has 14 amino acids. The CDR3 protein is CASSDPGLNTEAFF. The DNA for the CDR3 is TGTGCCAGCAGTGACCCGGGTCTTAACACTGAAGCTTTCTTT.

This clonotype occurred a few times. The chain employs TRBV6-1 and TRBJ2-5; TRBD2 agrees at 11 bases. Trimming took 6 bases from V and 5 from J; bases not matched to a gene: 14. Germline CDR1 reads MNHNS; CDR2 reads SASEGT. The CDR3 loop spans 17 amino acids. The CDR3 loop reads CASSPSGTSGTLETQYF. The CDR3 DNA reads TGTGCCAGCAGCCCTTCAGGGACTAGCGGAACCCTGGAGACCCAGTACTTC.

This clonotype was found many times. V gene TRBV15 combines with J gene TRBJ2-3, with D unclear. Between the trimmed V and J ends, which lost 0 bases and 0 bases, there was a span of 7 bases. This CDR3 has 15 residues. Germline loops: CDR1 LNHNV, CDR2 YYDKDF (reference sequence). In DNA, the CDR3 is TGTGCCACCAGCAGAGATCCCACTAGCACAGATACGCAGTATTTT. Translated: CATSRDPTSTDTQYF.

There are many counts of this clonotype. This rearrangement joins TRBV6-2 or TRBV6-3 to TRBJ2-2, with D possibly TRBD1 on 5 matching bases. CDR1 is MNHEY, CDR2 SVGEGT, per germline. The CDR3 runs 11 residues. V was clipped by 8 bases and J by 9 bases, with 10 bases between them. This CDR3 is CASAGNRELFF. CDR3 bases: TGTGCCAGCGCAGGGAACCGGGAGCTGTTTTTT.

V and J are TRBV20-1 and TRBJ2-2; 10 bases match TRBD2. This CDR3 region has 16 residues. Germline assignment: CDR1 DFQATT and CDR2 SNEGSKA (reference sequence). Trimming took 0 bases from V and 6 from J; bases not matched to a gene: 7. For the CDR3, the DNA is TGCAGTGCTAGAGATCCACAGCGGGGGGGCCCCGGGGAGCTGTTTTTT. Encoded protein: CSARDPQRGGPGELFF.

There are a few counts of this clonotype. A read error may explain this, as a much larger clone is one base away. The chain is built from TRBV14 and TRBJ2-1; no reliable D call. Between the trimmed V and J ends, which lost 4 bases and 10 bases, there was a span of 14 bases. The CDR3 has 13 amino acids. Germline V gene data show CDR1 as SGHDN and CDR2 as FVKESK. The CDR3 loop reads CASSPRHWQEQFF. CDR3 in DNA: TGTGCCAGCAGCCCCCGACACTGGCAAGAGCAGTTCTTC.

This clonotype was recorded at least ten times. The chain links TRBV6-1 to TRBJ1-2, with D perhaps TRBD1 (5 bases). V was trimmed by 8 bases and J by 7 bases, leaving 20 bases between them. This CDR3 contains 14 residues. In germline, CDR1 is MNHNS, CDR2 SASEGT. The CDR3 loop reads CASRMDGTMGGYTF. In nucleotides, the CDR3 is TGTGCCAGCCGCATGGACGGGACGATGGGTGGCTACACCTTC.

At least ten counts were recorded for this clonotype. The chain is built from TRBV12-3 or TRBV12-4 and TRBJ2-7, with 7 bases matching TRBD2. The CDR3 spans 13 residues. Trimming took 2 bases from V and 6 from J; bases not matched to a gene: 4. The CDR3 region is CASSLTGGLEQYF. The CDR3 DNA is TGTGCCAGCAGTTTAACGGGAGGCCTCGAGCAGTACTTC.

This clonotype was seen many times. V gene TRBV25-1 combines with J gene TRBJ2-5; a possible D gene is TRBD1 (6 bases). The CDR3 extends over 13 amino acids. V shed 7 bases and J shed 5 bases, with 14 bases lying between them. Germline CDR1 reads MGHDK; CDR2 reads SYGVNS. CDR3 residues: CASKPGAGETQYF. The DNA of the CDR3 is TGTGCCAGCAAACCAGGGGCGGGCGAGACCCAGTACTTC.

Ten or more counts support this clonotype. This rearrangement joins TRBV7-2 to TRBJ1-2; 8 bases line up with TRBD1. V trimming: 6 bases; J trimming: 6 bases; junction bases outside the gene matches: 6. Germline-derived CDR1 and CDR2 are SGHTA and FQGNSA. CDR3 length: 13 residues. CDR3 residues: CASSYMTGDGYTF. In nucleotides, the CDR3 is TGTGCCAGCAGTTACATGACAGGGGATGGCTACACCTTC. The full variable domain, in which reference TRBV7-2 and TRBJ1-2 provide the parts outside the CDR3, is GAGVSQSPSNKVTEKGKDVELRCDPISGHTALYWYRQSLGQGLEFLIYFQGNSAPDKSGLPSDRFSAERTGGSVSTLTIQRTQQEDSAVYLCASSYMTGDGYTFGSGTRLTVV.

This clonotype came up many times. V is TRBV28 and J is TRBJ2-5; tentatively, D is TRBD1 (6 bases). Germline loops: CDR1 MDHEN, CDR2 SYDVKM. The CDR3 runs to 16 residues. V lost 3 bases and J lost 2, with 16 bases in between. The CDR3 DNA reads TGTGCCAGCAGTTTCTTCGCACAGGGTCGGCAAGAGACCCAGTACTTC. It is translated as CASSFFAQGRQETQYF.

Only one count was recorded for this clonotype. V gene TRBV7-3 combines with J gene TRBJ2-7; D may be TRBD1 or TRBD2 (5 bases each). Trimming shortened V by 2 bases and J by 3 bases, and 14 bases separated the two germline ends. CDR1 and CDR2 (germline): SGHTA, FQGTGA. This CDR3 has 15 residues. CDR3 in amino acids: CASSLGDPQLYEQYF. The DNA for the CDR3 is TGTGCCAGCAGCTTAGGGGACCCGCAGCTCTACGAGCAGTACTTC.

About this clonotype itself: This clone may be a read error of a much larger clone one base away. The chain links TRBV28 to TRBJ1-5; 9 bases are a match to TRBD1. V was pared by 4 bases and J by 3 bases, with 7 bases of the junction left unmatched. CDR3 length: 16 amino acids. Germline V gene data show CDR1 as MDHEN and CDR2 as SYDVKM. The CDR3: CASSSLGTGNNQPQHF. Here the CDR3 DNA reads TGTGCCAGCAGTTCTCTCGGGACAGGGAACAATCAGCCCCAGCATTTT.

There are many counts of this clonotype. The genes are TRBV13 and TRBJ2-1; TRBD2 agrees at 7 bases. Unmatched junction bases numbered 7, after V lost 0 bases and J lost 2 bases. The CDR3 runs to 17 residues. Germline-derived CDR1 and CDR2 are PRHDT and FYEKMQ (reference sequence). In DNA form, the CDR3 reads TGTGCCAGCAGCTTAGGAGATAGCGGGTCCGCCTACAATGAGCAGTTCTTC. Translation: CASSLGDSGSAYNEQFF.

This clonotype was seen ten or more times. The chain uses TRBV28 and TRBJ2-3; D remains unclear. Germline assignment: CDR1 MDHEN and CDR2 SYDVKM. The CDR3 totals 14 residues. V was cut by 7 bases and J by 0 bases, with 11 bases left in between. The DNA for the CDR3 is TGTGCCAGCACCATCCGGAGCAGCACAGATACGCAGTATTTT. Translating gives CASTIRSSTDTQYF. The whole variable domain, filled in from reference TRBV28 and TRBJ2-3, reads DVKVTQSSRYLVKRTGEKVFLECVQDMDHENMFWYRQDPGLGLRLIYFSYDVKMKEKGDIPEGYSVSREKKERFSLILESASTNQTSMYLCASTIRSSTDTQYFGPGTRLTVL.

The chain joins TRBV19 to TRBJ2-1; 9 nucleotides match TRBD1. CDR3 length: 15 amino acids. V shed 1 base, J shed 8 bases, and the junction held 6 bases outside the gene matches. Looked up from germline, CDR1 is LNHDA and CDR2 is SQIVND (reference sequence). CDR3 sequence (DNA): TGTGCCAGTAGTATAGCGGGACAGGGCCTCGATGAGCAGTTCTTC. Its protein is CASSIAGQGLDEQFF.

This clonotype was seen at least ten times. V usage is TRBV18 and J usage is TRBJ1-3; the match to TRBD1 covers 8 bases. V shed 3 bases, J shed 9 bases, and the junction held 4 bases outside the gene matches. The CDR3 runs 13 residues. Germline CDR1 reads KGHSH; CDR2 reads LQKENI. This chain's CDR3 is CASSPDRGGTIYF. The DNA for the CDR3 is TGTGCCAGCTCACCCGACAGGGGCGGCACCATATATTTT.

This clonotype was seen ten or more times. The V and J genes are TRBV20-1 and TRBJ2-7, with D perhaps matching TRBD1 (5 bases). Trimming removed 4 bases from V and 3 bases from J, with 19 bases in between. The germline V gene has CDR1 DFQATT and CDR2 SNEGSKA (reference sequence). The CDR3 runs 15 residues. The CDR3 loop is CSANSRRQLIYEQYF. CDR3 nucleotide sequence: TGCAGTGCTAATTCGCGGAGACAGCTAATCTACGAGCAGTACTTC.

The table lists this clonotype with many counts. This chain connects TRBV28 to TRBJ2-7; D unclear. Germline values: CDR1 MDHEN, CDR2 SYDVKM. The CDR3 length is 11 residues. V was cut by 6 bases and J by 3 bases, with 6 bases left in between. CDR3: CASRQLYEQYF. DNA of the CDR3: TGTGCCAGCAGGCAACTCTACGAGCAGTACTTC. Looking up the rest from reference TRBV28 and TRBJ2-7 gives the full variable domain: DVKVTQSSRYLVKRTGEKVFLECVQDMDHENMFWYRQDPGLGLRLIYFSYDVKMKEKGDIPEGYSVSREKKERFSLILESASTNQTSMYLCASRQLYEQYFGPGTRLTVT.

This clonotype was counted at least ten times. The rearrangement joins TRBV5-1 to TRBJ1-1; D unclear. The V and J ends lost 5 bases and 6 bases respectively, with 14 bases between them. Per germline, CDR1 SGHRS and CDR2 YFSETQ. The CDR3 sequence is 13 residues long. This CDR3 is CASSQAHGPEAFF. The CDR3 coding sequence is TGCGCCAGCAGTCAGGCTCACGGCCCTGAAGCTTTCTTT. Variable domain in full (rest from reference TRBV5-1 and TRBJ1-1): KAGVTQTPRYLIKTRGQQVTLSCSPISGHRSVSWYQQTPGQGLQFLFEYFSETQRNKGNFPGRFSGRQFSNSRSEMNVSTLELGDSALYLCASSQAHGPEAFFGQGTRLTVV.

In this sample, this clonotype turned up a few times. The genes are TRBV19 and TRBJ2-1; maybe TRBD1 (6 bases). Per the germline V gene, CDR1 is LNHDA and CDR2 is SQIVND (reference sequence). This CDR3 has 19 residues. Trimming cost V 6 bases and J 3 bases, with 27 bases left between them. CDR3 sequence (DNA): TGTGCCAGTAGCAATCTGATTCAAAGGACAGAGACTCACTACAATGAGCAGTTCTTC. It is translated as CASSNLIQRTETHYNEQFF.

The rearrangement joins TRBV7-9 to TRBJ2-6; D perhaps matches TRBD1 (5 bases). The germline V gene has CDR1 SEHNR and CDR2 FQNEAQ (reference sequence). Trimming removed 5 bases at V and 0 bases at J, with 14 bases between. There are 17 residues in the CDR3. CDR3 sequence: CASSRTRGHSGANVLTF. DNA of the CDR3: TGTGCCAGCAGCCGCACGCGCGGACACTCTGGGGCCAACGTCCTGACTTTC.

V is TRBV2 and J is TRBJ1-1; 8 bases align to TRBD1. The CDR3 is 13 residues long. The ends lost 7 bases at V and 5 bases at J; junction bases unmatched: 6. CDR1 SNHLY and CDR2 FYNNEI come from the germline V gene. CDR3 in amino acids: CASTRRQGTEAFF. CDR3 bases: TGTGCCAGCACCCGAAGACAGGGGACTGAAGCTTTCTTT. Full variable domain (outside the CDR3, taken from reference TRBV2 and TRBJ1-1): EPEVTQTPSHQVTQMGQEVILRCVPISNHLYFYWYRQILGQKVEFLVSFYNNEISEKSEIFDDQFSVERPDGSNFTLKIRSTKLEDSAMYFCASTRRQGTEAFFGQGTRLTVV.

This clonotype was observed many times. This sequence joins TRBV7-9 and TRBJ2-4, with D unclear. Germline-derived CDR1 and CDR2 are SEHNR and FQNEAQ (reference sequence). Trimming took 5 bases from V and 1 from J, leaving 12 bases between them. There are 15 residues in the CDR3. CDR3 coding DNA: TGTGCCAGCAGCGGGGTGGCGGAGGCCAAAAACATTCAGTACTTC. It yields the protein CASSGVAEAKNIQYF.

This clonotype was recorded at least ten times. V is TRBV7-3 and J is TRBJ2-3; D not resolved. Germline CDR1 reads SGHTA; CDR2 reads FQGTGA. V was shortened by 5 bases and J by 5 bases, with 11 bases between the two germline ends. The length of the CDR3 is 13 residues. The DNA of the CDR3 is TGTGCCAGCAGCCTATTTGGTGGAGATACGCAGTATTTT. Translating it yields CASSLFGGDTQYF.